This entry lists 2 T cell receptor beta chains sequenced from one sample in a study of T cell changes during pregnancy in multiple sclerosis. Data came from immunoSEQ multiplex PCR; TCRdb stores just in-frame clones and leaves some out. The table shows about 59,000 clones, with approximately 94% occurring only once. The sample was CD8+ T cells from peripheral blood mononuclear cells, taken after pregnancy. The receptors originated from a female donor with multiple sclerosis, enrolled in a pregnancy study.

V usage is TRBV18 and J usage is TRBJ1-4; 8 bases are a match to TRBD1. The CDR3 length is 14 residues. From germline, CDR1 is KGHSH and CDR2 LQKENI. V was clipped by 6 bases and J by 5 bases; unmatched bases: 5. CDR3 bases: TGTGCCAGCTCGCACCGGGACAGGAATGAAAAACTGTTTTTT. Residues: CASSHRDRNEKLFF.

J is TRBJ1-5 and V is TRBV4-3, with D tentatively TRBD1 (5 bases). Germline CDR1 reads LGHNA; CDR2 reads YSLEER. The CDR3 consists of 18 residues. V lost 0 bases and J lost 5, with 20 bases in between. The DNA for the CDR3 is TGCGCCAGCAGCCAAGATATCCTCCCGGGGGGTAACGATCAGCCCCAGCATTTT. Protein: CASSQDILPGGNDQPQHF.